A single sample is the source of the 32 T cell receptor beta chains below, sequenced in a study of blood T cell repertoires in COVID-19. The table came from immunoSEQ multiplex PCR; TCRdb's copy has only in-frame clones and leaves some out. The table lists about 45,000 clones, about 87% of them singletons, with approximately 5% in the top ten. Specimen: peripheral blood. Every receptor here comes from a human donor in a cohort sampled during active COVID-19.

The rearrangement joins TRBV6-4 to TRBJ1-2; 7 nucleotides line up with TRBD1. Germline CDR1 and CDR2: MRHNA and SNTAGT. This CDR3 has 13 residues. V lost 6 bases, J lost 6 bases, and 7 bases stayed unmatched. The chain's CDR3 is CASSQQGLDGYTF. The DNA for the CDR3 is TGTGCCAGCAGCCAACAGGGGCTCGATGGCTACACCTTC.

This chain links TRBV7-9 with TRBJ2-7; 11 bases agree with TRBD2. J was trimmed by 5 bases and V by 5 bases; bases with no gene match: 8. The length of the CDR3 is 15 residues. Germline lookup yields CDR1 SEHNR and CDR2 FQNEAQ (reference sequence). CDR3 DNA: TGTGCCAGCAGCACCATAGCGGGAGGGCCACACGAGCAGTACTTC. This gives the protein CASSTIAGGPHEQYF.

This chain uses TRBV2 with TRBJ1-4; D is perhaps TRBD1 (5 bases). V shed 8 bases and J shed 3 bases, with 16 bases lying between them. The length of the CDR3 is 15 residues. Looked up from germline, CDR1 is SNHLY and CDR2 is FYNNEI. As DNA, the CDR3 is TGTGCCAGCGGGGGGACTGGGGTGCCTAATGAAAAACTGTTTTTT. It translates to CASGGTGVPNEKLFF.

The CDR3 region is CASSVDGDLYNEQFF. The CDR3 coding sequence is TGTGCCAGCAGCGTAGACGGGGATCTCTACAATGAGCAGTTCTTC. This sequence joins TRBV9 and TRBJ2-1; TRBD2 might be the D (5 bases). V gave up 0 bases and J gave up 3 bases, with 10 bases separating them. Germline V gene data show CDR1 as SGDLS and CDR2 as YYNGEE. The CDR3 spans 15 residues.

The chain links TRBV7-9 to TRBJ2-7; 8 bases are shared with TRBD1. V was clipped by 3 bases and J by 6 bases; unmatched bases: 7. CDR1 and CDR2 from the germline V gene are SEHNR and FQNEAQ (reference sequence). This CDR3 comprises 14 residues. CDR3 nucleotide sequence: TGTGCCAGCAGCTTTCGACAGGGGTGGGCCGAGCAGTACTTC. Translating it yields CASSFRQGWAEQYF.

Only one count was recorded for this clone. The V gene is TRBV7-6, the J gene TRBJ2-3, with TRBD2 identical over 14 bases. The CDR3 sequence is 14 residues long. Germline lookup yields CDR1 SGHVS and CDR2 FNYEAQ. V lost 5 bases to trimming and J lost 6 bases; unmatched junction nucleotides: 1. Here the CDR3 DNA reads TGTGCCAGCAGCAGGACTAGCGGGAGGGATACGCAGTATTTT. Translating gives CASSRTSGRDTQYF. The whole variable domain, filled in from reference TRBV7-6 and TRBJ2-3, reads GAGVSQSPRYKVTKRGQDVALRCDPISGHVSLYWYRQALGQGPEFLTYFNYEAQQDKSGLPNDRFSAERPEGSISTLTIQRTEQRDSAMYRCASSRTSGRDTQYFGPGTRLTVL.

This chain's CDR3 is CASSLWGLNSYEQYF. The CDR3 DNA reads TGTGCCAGCAGCTTGTGGGGACTGAACTCCTACGAGCAGTACTTC. The chain has TRBV5-5 and TRBJ2-7; possibly TRBD2 for D (6 bases). Per the germline V gene, CDR1 is SGHKS and CDR2 is YYEKEE (reference sequence). The CDR3 has 15 amino acids. V lost 1 base, J lost 0 bases, and 11 bases lay in between. The variable domain in full, completed from reference TRBV5-5 and TRBJ2-7, reads DAGVTQSPTHLIKTRGQQVTLRCSPISGHKSVSWYQQVLGQGPQFIFQYYEKEERGRGNFPDRFSARQFPNYSSELNVNALLLGDSALYLCASSLWGLNSYEQYFGPGTRLTVT.

The gene calls are TRBV20-1 and TRBJ2-3, with 12 bases that match TRBD2. The CDR3 covers 16 residues. In germline, CDR1 is DFQATT, CDR2 SNEGSKA (reference sequence). The V segment lost 3 bases and the J segment 3 bases; nucleotides outside the gene matches: 7. CDR3 in amino acids: CSASRASGRGTDTQYF. CDR3 sequence (DNA): TGCAGTGCTAGTAGGGCTAGCGGGAGGGGAACAGATACGCAGTATTTT.

This sequence joins TRBV19 and TRBJ2-7, with TRBD2 identical over 10 bases. Per germline, CDR1 LNHDA and CDR2 SQIVND (reference sequence). The ends lost 3 bases at V and 1 base at J; junction bases unmatched: 3. This CDR3 has 15 amino acids. CDR3 coding DNA: TGTGCCAGTAGTATTGGACTAGCGGCTTCCTACGAGCAGTACTTC. Encoded protein: CASSIGLAASYEQYF.

CDR3 loop: CASSHTAGTSGRGSNEQFF. CDR3 nucleotides: TGCGCCAGCAGCCACACTGCCGGGACTAGCGGGAGGGGTTCAAATGAGCAGTTCTTC. The J gene is TRBJ2-1, the V gene TRBV5-1, with 16 positions matching TRBD2. V was clipped by 4 bases and J by 7 bases; unmatched bases: 14. The CDR3 has 19 amino acids. Germline V CDR1 and CDR2: SGHRS, YFSETQ.

This rearrangement joins TRBV6-6 to TRBJ1-1, with TRBD1 identical over 7 bases. With V trimmed by 0 bases and J by 4 bases, 2 bases remained unmatched. The germline V gene encodes CDR1 MNHNY and CDR2 SVGAGI (reference sequence). The CDR3 length is 14 residues. The CDR3 DNA follows: TGTGCCAGCAGTTACTCGGAGGGGGCCACTGAAGCTTTCTTT. The encoded protein is CASSYSEGATEAFF.

V usage is TRBV7-8 and J usage is TRBJ2-3; possibly TRBD2 for D (6 bases). Trimming stripped 1 base from V and 4 bases from J, with 15 bases between. The germline gives CDR1 SGHVS, CDR2 FQNEAQ. The CDR3 spans 16 residues. CDR3 coding DNA: TGTGCCAGCAGCTTAGGAGGTTTGCGGGGCGCAGATACGCAGTATTTT. Protein product: CASSLGGLRGADTQYF.

The V call is TRBV19, the J call TRBJ2-6; D may be TRBD1 (6 bases). The germline gives CDR1 LNHDA, CDR2 SQIVND (reference sequence). The length of the CDR3 is 17 residues. V lost 4 bases and J lost 0, with 13 bases in between. The CDR3 is CASSKNRAASGANVLTF. The DNA for the CDR3 is TGTGCCAGTAGTAAGAACAGGGCGGCCTCTGGGGCCAACGTCCTGACTTTC.

V gene TRBV7-3 combines with J gene TRBJ2-3; 7 bases are a match to TRBD2. Germline CDR1 and CDR2: SGHTA and FQGTGA. V was clipped by 0 bases and J by 4 bases; unmatched bases: 7. This CDR3 is 16 amino acids long. The DNA for the CDR3 is TGTGCCAGCAGCTTAACGTTGGCGGGAGCGGCAGATACGCAGTATTTT. Translating it yields CASSLTLAGAADTQYF.

The chain joins TRBV5-6 to TRBJ1-2; D call uncertain. CDR3 length: 12 residues. The germline CDR1 and CDR2 sequences are SGHDT and YYEEEE. Trimming left V 0 bases short and J 8 bases short, with 8 bases between. CDR3 region: CASSLVEGGYTF. The DNA for the CDR3 is TGTGCCAGCAGCTTGGTCGAGGGCGGCTACACCTTC.

This rearrangement joins TRBV2 to TRBJ1-6, with 7 nucleotides matching TRBD1. With 2 bases clipped from V and 9 bases from J, the junction kept 10 bases outside the gene matches. The CDR3 has 16 residues. CDR1 and CDR2 (germline): SNHLY, FYNNEI. The CDR3 DNA reads TGTGCCAGCAGTGAAATGGGGAACAGGGGTAGTTCACCCCTCCACTTT. It encodes CASSEMGNRGSSPLHF.

V and J are TRBV6-5 and TRBJ2-3; D is unclear. The CDR3 loop spans 12 amino acids. The V gene's germline CDR1 is MNHEY and CDR2 SVGAGI. V was clipped by 6 bases and J by 2 bases, with 6 bases between them. The CDR3 region has the DNA TGTGCCAGCAGGGGCGACACAGATACGCAGTATTTT. Protein: CASRGDTDTQYF.

V and J are TRBV5-6 and TRBJ2-1, with D perhaps matching TRBD2 (6 bases). The CDR3 runs to 16 residues. CDR1 and CDR2 from the germline V gene are SGHDT and YYEEEE. V lost 4 bases and J 12 bases, leaving 26 bases between the germline ends. The DNA of the CDR3 is TGTGCCAGCAGCCCCACCGAACTAGCCGGAAAGAGAGGGCAGTTCTTC. This translates into CASSPTELAGKRGQFF.

V usage is TRBV19 and J usage is TRBJ2-7; the match to TRBD2 covers 12 bases. Germline lookup yields CDR1 LNHDA and CDR2 SQIVND (reference sequence). Trimming removed 6 bases from V and 3 bases from J; junction bases left unmatched: 3. The CDR3 spans 14 residues. The CDR3 DNA follows: TGTGCCAGTAGAAAGACTAGCGGGAGCTACGAGCAGTACTTC. Its translation: CASRKTSGSYEQYF.

The chain employs TRBV28 and TRBJ2-2; D possibly corresponds to TRBD2 (6 bases). Germline lookup yields CDR1 MDHEN and CDR2 SYDVKM. This CDR3 contains 11 residues. V lost 7 bases to trimming and J lost 7 bases, with 7 bases between them. The CDR3 region is CASMGGGELFF. Here the CDR3 DNA reads TGTGCCAGCATGGGGGGCGGGGAGCTGTTTTTT.

The chain is built from TRBV27 and TRBJ2-7, with TRBD2 identical over 10 bases. Germline V CDR1 and CDR2: MNHEY, SMNVEV (reference sequence). V shed 6 bases and J 0 bases; nucleotides not matched to a gene: 8. The CDR3 is made up of 16 amino acids. The CDR3 region is CASRTLGLADSYEQYF. CDR3 nucleotides: TGTGCCAGCAGAACCCTTGGACTAGCGGACTCCTACGAGCAGTACTTC.

The table lists this clone with a count of one. The rearrangement links TRBV28 to TRBJ2-6, with D unclear. This CDR3 has 15 amino acids. V lost 5 bases and J lost 4, with 12 bases in between. Germline V gene sequence: CDR1 MDHEN, CDR2 SYDVKM. CDR3 in amino acids: CASSPSYRGANVLTF. CDR3 nucleotides: TGTGCCAGCAGTCCGAGCTACCGAGGGGCCAACGTCCTGACTTTC.

The CDR3 reads CATSDFGTPGGTQYF. The CDR3 nucleotides are TGTGCCACCAGTGATTTCGGGACACCGGGTGGGACCCAGTACTTC. This sequence joins TRBV24-1 and TRBJ2-5; weak D call: TRBD1 (6 bases). The V gene lost 1 base and the J gene lost 7 bases, with 15 bases spanning the gap. The germline V gene has CDR1 KGHDR and CDR2 SFDVKD. The CDR3 has 15 residues.

CDR3 bases: TGTGCCAGCACCAAAGAACGGACAGTTATTCATCAGCCCCAGCATTTT. Protein: CASTKERTVIHQPQHF. The rearrangement joins TRBV28 to TRBJ1-5, with a tentative D call TRBD1 (6 bases). Germline loops: CDR1 MDHEN, CDR2 SYDVKM. The V end lost 7 bases, the J end lost 5 bases, and 21 bases lay between the germline ends. This CDR3 contains 16 residues.

The chain combines TRBV5-6 with TRBJ2-7, with 8 positions matching TRBD2. The J segment lost 5 bases and the V segment lost 2 bases, leaving 12 bases of the junction unmatched. The germline V gene has CDR1 SGHDT and CDR2 YYEEEE. The CDR3 extends over 16 amino acids. The CDR3: CASSFLGREEVHEQYF. CDR3 coding DNA: TGTGCCAGCAGCTTCTTGGGGCGGGAGGAAGTCCACGAGCAGTACTTC.

The V call is TRBV7-8, the J call TRBJ2-3; weak D call: TRBD1 (6 bases). Germline lookup yields CDR1 SGHVS and CDR2 FQNEAQ. The CDR3 has 18 residues. Trimming shortened V by 0 bases and J by 0 bases, and 16 bases separated the two germline ends. The CDR3 DNA is TGTGCCAGCAGCTTAGCGTCAACAGGGCCTACTAGCACAGATACGCAGTATTTT. It codes for CASSLASTGPTSTDTQYF.

This rearrangement joins TRBV10-3 to TRBJ2-5; possible D gene TRBD1, 6 bases. This CDR3 has 16 amino acids. V was clipped by 3 bases and J by 2 bases, with 16 bases between them. From germline, CDR1 is ENHRY and CDR2 SYGVKD. The CDR3 coding sequence is TGTGCCATCAGTGACTCAACAGGGCTGGGGCAAGAGACCCAGTACTTC. Translation gives CAISDSTGLGQETQYF.

The chain is built from TRBV19 and TRBJ2-7; tentatively, D is TRBD2 (6 bases). From germline, CDR1 is LNHDA and CDR2 SQIVND (reference sequence). Trimming took off 2 bases at V and 0 bases at J, with 17 bases between the two ends. The CDR3 is 17 amino acids. The CDR3 spells CASSIRASESRSYEQYF. CDR3 nucleotides: TGTGCCAGTAGTATAAGGGCTAGCGAGAGCCGCTCCTACGAGCAGTACTTC.

The count of this clone is one. The V and J genes are TRBV6-2 or TRBV6-3 and TRBJ2-7, with D perhaps TRBD1 (6 bases). This CDR3 is 15 amino acids long. The germline V and J ends were trimmed by 1 base and 1 base, with 11 bases remaining between them. Germline CDR1 and CDR2: MNHEY and SVGEGT. CDR3 loop: CASSYLGTTSYEQYF. In DNA, the CDR3 is TGTGCCAGCAGTTACTTGGGGACAACTTCCTACGAGCAGTACTTC.

This rearrangement joins TRBV7-9 to TRBJ2-1; D is possibly TRBD1 (6 bases). Germline values: CDR1 SEHNR, CDR2 FQNEAQ (reference sequence). This CDR3 region has 15 residues. V lost 5 bases and J lost 6, with 17 bases in between. CDR3 residues: CASSLGHLGINEQFF. The CDR3 DNA is TGTGCCAGCAGCCTGGGACATTTAGGAATCAATGAGCAGTTCTTC.

The chain uses TRBV5-4 and TRBJ2-3; 11 nucleotides match TRBD2. Germline V gene sequence: CDR1 SGHNT, CDR2 YYREEE (reference sequence). The CDR3 is made up of 15 amino acids. Trimming at V came to 6 bases and at J to 2 bases, leaving 5 bases not matched to a gene. CDR3 nucleotide sequence: TGTGCCAGCAACGGACTAGCGGGCCACACAGATACGCAGTATTTT. Its translation: CASNGLAGHTDTQYF.

The V gene is TRBV28, the J gene TRBJ2-7, with 9 bases lining up with TRBD1. This CDR3 is built from 15 residues. Trimming removed 5 bases from V and 5 bases from J; junction bases left unmatched: 10. CDR1 is MDHEN, CDR2 SYDVKM, per germline. Here the CDR3 reads CASSRTGAPFDEQYF. The CDR3 bases are TGTGCCAGCAGTCGGACAGGGGCCCCTTTCGACGAGCAGTACTTC.